This T cell receptor beta chain was obtained from a study of tumor and adjacent non-tumor tissue in lung cancer. Study-level information: On average, productive TCRbeta reads reached roughly 3.9 million per sample. Study conclusions and caveats: Shorter survival was associated with higher TCR diversity in tumors. Tumor repertoires had a smaller top 100 clone share than normal lung.

Three rounds of nested PCR, following a modified ARM-PCR protocol, produced the TCRbeta library. TCRdb passed the multiplex PCR reads through MiXCR, listing each CDR3 protein once. The sample shows fewer than 130,000 distinct CDR3 sequences, over 75% of them seen only once. V gave up 3 bases and J gave up 12 bases; unmatched junction bases: 18. The germline V gene has CDR1 SQVTM and CDR2 ANQGSEA. This CDR3 spans 15 amino acids. Notes on this clonotype: The antigen remains unidentified.

The template was RNA from unsorted bulk tissue. Donors were chemotherapy-naive, newly diagnosed lung cancer surgical patients in China, August–late 2014. The receptor's source is a man between 65 and 79 years old with non-small cell lung cancer. This sequence joins TRBV29-1 and TRBJ1-1; TRBD1 agrees at 8 bases. The material sequenced was lung tumor tissue. CDR3 sequence: CSVDWPGGWNTKPFF. The CDR3 DNA follows: TGCAGCGTTGATTGGCCAGGGGGCTGGAACACCAAACCTTTCTTT. Based on the CDR3 plus reference TRBV29-1 and TRBJ1-1, the full variable domain is SAVISQKPSRDICQRGTSLTIQCQVDSQVTMMFWYRQQPGQSLTLIATANQGSEATYESGFVIDKFPISRPNLTFSTLTVSNMSPEDSSIYLCSVDWPGGWNTKPFFGQGTRLTVV.